The T cell receptor (beta chain) under discussion was sequenced for a study of T cell repertoires in cytomegalovirus infection. Study-wide context: CMV infection and matching HLA type were both indicated by public TCR beta signatures.

Notes on the study in general: Summed frequency of public TCR beta families distinguished CMV carriers with the relevant HLA.

Many counts were recorded for this clonotype. The antigen remains undetermined. TCRdb analysed the reads with MiXCR anew, one entry per CDR3 protein. The table records approximately 190,000 distinct CDR3 sequences, 7.5% to 10% of them present only once. CDR3 length equals 15 residues. Germline CDR1 is MDHEN and CDR2 is SYDVKM. The trim removed 4 bases at V and 4 bases at J, leaving 6 bases unmatched. The sequence was obtained from a human donor in good health (CMV status not recorded). Some clones in this sample may be carry-over from other donors' samples. This sequence joins TRBV28 and TRBJ2-4, with 8 nucleotides matching TRBD1. The specimen sequenced was PBMCs. CDR3 sequence reads: CASSSPTGVKNIQYF. DNA for the CDR3: TGTGCCAGCAGTTCACCGACAGGGGTAAAAAACATTCAGTACTTC.